This TCR beta chain was sequenced for a study of blood T cell repertoires in COVID-19. Study-wide context: Sites across the United States, Italy and Spain contributed samples from acute and convalescent COVID-19.

This table comes from immunoSEQ multiplex PCR, and its TCRdb copy is limited to in-frame clones, with some not included. Among roughly 68,000 clones listed, roughly four fifths were seen once. The germline V gene encodes CDR1 SGHDT and CDR2 YYEEEE. Trimming took 4 bases from V and 5 from J, leaving 6 bases between them. The CDR3 consists of 11 residues. This receptor was taken from a man in his 60s with COVID-19, enrolled during active disease. The specimen sequenced was peripheral blood. This chain connects TRBV5-6 to TRBJ2-5, with D uncertain. Here the CDR3 reads CASSTRETQYF. The CDR3 coding sequence is TGTGCCAGCAGCACTCGGGAGACCCAGTACTTC.